These 19 T cell receptor beta chains were all obtained from the same sample, sequenced in a study of graft-versus-host responses after intestinal transplantation. No cognate antigen is known for these TCRs. Method: immunoSEQ multiplex PCR; TCRdb's copy keeps in-frame clones and lacks some. The sample has around 130,000 clones, more than 90% seen once. Sequences were derived from unstimulated CD4+ T cells sorted from spleen or lymph node cells, sampled before intestinal transplant. These receptors came from a human donor who received an intestinal transplant.

The chain uses TRBV30 and TRBJ2-7; D unresolved. Trimming removed 2 bases at V and 6 bases at J, with 11 bases between. Germline CDR1 is GTSNPN and CDR2 is SVGIG (reference sequence). The CDR3 consists of 12 residues. CDR3 region: CAWSPGVAEQYF. Here the CDR3 DNA reads TGTGCCTGGAGTCCTGGCGTAGCCGAGCAGTACTTC. The full variable domain, its missing parts supplied by reference TRBV30 and TRBJ2-7, is SQTIHQWPATLVQPVGSPLSLECTVEGTSNPNLYWYRQAAGRGLQLLFYSVGIGQISSEVPQNLSASRPQDRQFILSSKKLLLSDSGFYLCAWSPGVAEQYFGPGTRLTVT.

The V call is TRBV18, the J call TRBJ2-5; the match to TRBD1 covers 7 bases. Germline V lookup: CDR1 KGHSH, CDR2 LQKENI. The trim removed 3 bases at V and 1 base at J, leaving 2 bases unmatched. The CDR3 runs 14 residues. CDR3 loop: CASSPGTAQETQYF. CDR3 DNA sequence: TGTGCCAGCTCACCGGGGACAGCCCAAGAGACCCAGTACTTC.

The V and J genes are TRBV29-1 and TRBJ2-7, with D unclear. Germline CDR1 SQVTM, CDR2 ANQGSEA. The V and J ends lost 0 bases and 0 bases respectively, with 12 bases between them. The CDR3 has 15 residues. This CDR3 is CSVEDRADHSYEQYF. Here the CDR3 DNA reads TGCAGCGTTGAAGATCGGGCGGATCACTCCTACGAGCAGTACTTC.

V usage is TRBV6-1 and J usage is TRBJ1-2; weak D call: TRBD1 (6 bases). In germline, CDR1 is MNHNS, CDR2 SASEGT. V was clipped by 2 bases and J by 6 bases, with 13 bases between them. The length of the CDR3 is 14 residues. CDR3 residues: CASSELRGADGYTF. CDR3 nucleotide sequence: TGTGCCAGCAGTGAACTCCGGGGGGCTGATGGCTACACCTTC.

The chain employs TRBV7-7 and TRBJ2-5; TRBD2 matches at 7 bases. The germline CDR1 and CDR2 sequences are SSHAT and FNYEAQ (reference sequence). The CDR3 consists of 16 residues. V dropped 1 base and J dropped 4; count of bases not matched to a gene: 9. In DNA, the CDR3 is TGTGCCAGCAGCTTAGGAGTCGGGGGAGGGTCAGAGACCCAGTACTTC. It encodes CASSLGVGGGSETQYF.

Only a few counts were recorded for this clone. The rearrangement uses TRBV10-3 and TRBJ1-3; D gene uncertain. Per germline, CDR1 ENHRY and CDR2 SYGVKD. V gave up 11 bases and J gave up 0 bases, with 14 bases separating them. The CDR3 is 14 residues long. The CDR3 DNA is TGTGCCTCGAGACGGCCCTCCTCTGGAAACACCATATATTTT. Translation: CASRRPSSGNTIYF.

This clone was picked up one time. Here the CDR3 reads CASSLLVSTDTQYF. In DNA form, the CDR3 reads TGCGCCAGCAGCCTACTGGTTAGCACAGATACGCAGTATTTT. The J gene is TRBJ2-3, the V gene TRBV4-1, with D unclear. The germline gives CDR1 MGHRA, CDR2 YSYEKL. Trimming took off 4 bases at V and 0 bases at J, with 8 bases between the two ends. The CDR3 totals 14 residues.

The chain links TRBV11-3 to TRBJ2-5; unclear D gene. Trimming took 3 bases from V and 4 from J, leaving 21 bases between them. The CDR3 runs to 17 residues. The germline V gene has CDR1 SGHNT and CDR2 YENEEA. The CDR3 sequence: CASSFSFHHRVGETQYF. For the CDR3, the DNA is TGTGCCAGCAGCTTTAGTTTTCACCACCGGGTAGGAGAGACCCAGTACTTC.

This chain uses TRBV7-9 with TRBJ2-5; TRBD2 matches 15 bases. V lost 1 base to trimming and J lost 5 bases; unmatched junction nucleotides: 5. Germline assignment: CDR1 SEHNR and CDR2 FQNEAQ (reference sequence). The CDR3 spans 17 residues. The CDR3 is CASSLGGLAGGHETQYF. The CDR3, as DNA: TGTGCCAGCAGCTTAGGGGGACTAGCGGGGGGACACGAGACCCAGTACTTC.

The chain has TRBV2 and TRBJ2-2, with D unclear. Germline CDR1 SNHLY, CDR2 FYNNEI. The CDR3 consists of 14 residues. The V end lost 9 bases, the J end lost 3 bases, and 14 bases lay between the germline ends. This CDR3 reads CASRARTDTGELFF. The CDR3 DNA reads as TGTGCCAGTAGGGCCAGGACCGACACCGGGGAGCTGTTTTTT.

J is TRBJ1-2 and V is TRBV4-2; D might be TRBD1 (6 bases). V dropped 0 bases and J dropped 8 bases, with 13 bases sitting between them. The CDR3 totals 14 residues. Germline values: CDR1 LGHNA, CDR2 YNFKEQ. For the CDR3, the DNA is TGTGCCAGCAGCCAAGATGAGGGGGTCGGGGGCTACACCTTC. This gives the protein CASSQDEGVGGYTF.

This chain links TRBV2 with TRBJ1-1; D is unclear. CDR3 length: 13 amino acids. CDR1 SNHLY and CDR2 FYNNEI come from the germline V gene. Trimming pared 6 bases from V and 0 bases from J, leaving 8 bases between. DNA for the CDR3: TGTGCCAGCAGAGACAACTTGAACACTGAAGCTTTCTTT. Translation gives CASRDNLNTEAFF.

J is TRBJ2-3 and V is TRBV6-6, with TRBD1 as a possible D gene (5 bases). Trimming left V 6 bases short and J 1 base short, with 14 bases between. Germline CDR1 MNHNY, CDR2 SVGAGI (reference sequence). The CDR3 is 15 residues long. The CDR3 region has the DNA TGTGCCAGCAGCCCGGCCGAGACAGGCACAGATACGCAGTATTTT. It codes for CASSPAETGTDTQYF.

V is TRBV19 and J is TRBJ2-2, with D possibly TRBD1 on 5 matching bases. Germline CDR1 reads LNHDA; CDR2 reads SQIVND (reference sequence). V gave up 4 bases and J gave up 1 base, with 7 bases separating them. CDR3 length: 14 amino acids. CDR3 in amino acids: CASSTQVNTGELFF. In nucleotides, the CDR3 is TGTGCCAGTAGTACACAGGTGAACACCGGGGAGCTGTTTTTT.

This chain joins TRBV27 and TRBJ2-3; D may correspond to TRBD1 or TRBD2 (5 bases each). V was trimmed by 9 bases and J by 0 bases, leaving 13 bases between them. The CDR3 is 14 residues long. CDR1 and CDR2 (germline): MNHEY, SMNVEV (reference sequence). DNA of the CDR3: TGTGCCAGTTCTCCGGGACGAAGCACAGATACGCAGTATTTT. It is translated as CASSPGRSTDTQYF.

The chain combines TRBV5-4 with TRBJ2-1, with D possibly being TRBD1 or TRBD2 (7 bases each). Trimming removed 2 bases from V and 8 bases from J, with 17 bases in between. The germline CDR1 and CDR2 sequences are SGHNT and YYREEE (reference sequence). The CDR3 loop spans 15 amino acids. CDR3 region: CASSLRQGEGYEQFF. For the CDR3, the DNA is TGTGCCAGCAGCTTAAGGCAGGGGGAGGGCTATGAGCAGTTCTTC. Combining the CDR3 with reference TRBV5-4 and TRBJ2-1 gives the whole variable domain ETGVTQSPTHLIKTRGQQVTLRCSSQSGHNTVSWYQQALGQGPQFIFQYYREEENGRGNFPPRFSGLQFPNYSSELNVNALELDDSALYLCASSLRQGEGYEQFFGPGTRLTVL.

The CDR3 DNA reads as TGTGCCAGCAGTCGGACAGGGGGTTATAATTCACCCCTCCACTTT. Translation gives CASSRTGGYNSPLHF. This rearrangement joins TRBV6-5 to TRBJ1-6; TRBD1 aligns across 10 bases. V dropped 5 bases and J dropped 4; count of bases not matched to a gene: 2. Germline V CDR1 and CDR2: MNHEY, SVGAGI. The CDR3 has 15 residues.

This clone has only one observation. The chain links TRBV30 to TRBJ2-7; 11 bases map to TRBD1. Losses at the gene ends were 3 bases for V and 3 bases for J; bases not matched to a gene: 7. The CDR3 contains 15 residues. The germline V gene has CDR1 GTSNPN and CDR2 SVGIG (reference sequence). CDR3 amino acids: CAWRAPGQGVYEQYF. Here the CDR3 DNA reads TGTGCCTGGAGAGCGCCGGGACAGGGGGTCTACGAGCAGTACTTC.

The chain couples TRBV10-3 to TRBJ1-2; 10 nucleotides align to TRBD1. CDR3 size: 14 residues. V lost 7 bases to trimming and J lost 4 bases; unmatched junction nucleotides: 6. CDR1 is ENHRY and CDR2 is SYGVKD in the germline V gene. The chain's CDR3 is CAITRTGGSYGYTF. In nucleotides, the CDR3 is TGTGCCATCACCAGGACAGGGGGAAGCTATGGCTACACCTTC.